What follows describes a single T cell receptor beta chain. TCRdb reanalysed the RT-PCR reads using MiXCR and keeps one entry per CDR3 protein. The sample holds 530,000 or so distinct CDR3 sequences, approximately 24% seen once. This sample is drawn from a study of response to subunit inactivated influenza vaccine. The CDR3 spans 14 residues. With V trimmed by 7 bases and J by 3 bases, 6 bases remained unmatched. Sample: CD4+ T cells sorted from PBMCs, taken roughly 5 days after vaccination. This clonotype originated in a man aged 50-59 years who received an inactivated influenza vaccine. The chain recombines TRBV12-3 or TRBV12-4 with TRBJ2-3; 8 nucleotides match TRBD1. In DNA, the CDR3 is TGTGCCAGCACCCTCAGGGGGCCGACAGATACGCAGTATTTT. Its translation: CASTLRGPTDTQYF.